Detailed here is one TCR beta chain. The data were taken from a study of T cell changes during pregnancy in multiple sclerosis. The repertoire was sequenced with immunoSEQ multiplex PCR; TCRdb's copy has only in-frame clones and lacks some. The sample lists approximately 80,000 clones, roughly nine tenths seen once, with 3.5% in the top ten. The TCR comes from a female donor in good health, serving as a control in a pregnancy study. Some clones in this sample may be carry-over from other donors' samples. This specimen consisted of PBMCs, obtained in the first trimester of pregnancy.

The CDR3 nucleotides read TGTGCCAGCAGTCATGCGGGGGGGCGTGCTGAGCAGTTCTTC. It specifies CASSHAGGRAEQFF. This rearrangement joins TRBV27 to TRBJ2-7, with TRBD2 matching over 9 bases. The J call is uncertain, as TRBJ2-1 better fits the DNA end. Looked up from germline, CDR1 is MNHEY and CDR2 is SMNVEV (reference sequence). The CDR3 length is 14 residues.